This TCR beta chain was retrieved from a study of patients and donors after allogeneic stem cell transplantation (TCRdb year 2020). Library preparation employed RT-PCR. The data were produced on a NextSeq 550. The public sequencing data were trimmed at Q25 with fastp and processed into clonotypes with MiXCR by TCRdb, which kept only in-frame beta chains. Each CDR3 protein appears once, grouped with its most common genes and DNA. Recorded for this sample are some 11,000 distinct CDR3 sequences; roughly a fifth of them occurred a single time. Of the sample, 53% falls within the top ten clones. Only a few counts were recorded for this clonotype. Its antigen specificity is not known. No per-base quality is available; no much larger clone lies one base away. V was cut back by 1 base and J by 0 bases, leaving a gap of 15 bases between them. From the cysteine up to the phenylalanine, the CDR3 has a length of 16 residues. Only CDR3 DNA is held: 48 bases, read in frame from base 1. CDR1 and CDR2 are drawn from the germline V gene (reference sequence): DFQATT, SNEGSKA.

The sequence is built from TRBV20-1 and TRBJ1-1; the D gene is possibly TRBD1, with 5 bases matching. The sample taken for sequencing was blood, either unsorted or a sorted T cell fraction (not recorded which). The source is a human donor who was either an allogeneic HSCT recipient or a stem cell or donor lymphocyte infusion donor (not recorded which). It is not recorded whose cells these are; they may come from a transplant donor. For the CDR3, the sequence is CSARGRGSPMNTEAFF. Read as DNA, the sequence is TGCAGTGCTAGAGGCCGGGGCTCACCTATGAACACTGAAGCTTTCTTT.